The 28 T cell receptor beta chains below all came from one sample that was sequenced in a study of T cells in Graves' hyperthyroidism and ophthalmopathy. Authors of the study amplified TCR beta CDR3 regions from RNA transcripts. The HTBI primer set drove a first-round RT-PCR of the TCR CDR3. TCRdb ran MiXCR on the multiplex PCR reads and lists one entry per CDR3 protein. This table holds under 250,000 distinct CDR3 sequences, approximately 23% found once. The sample was blood. The receptor set was obtained from a woman aged 40 to 50 with Graves' ophthalmopathy.

This clonotype occurred many times. The rearrangement joins TRBV29-1 to TRBJ2-7; 11 bases agree with TRBD2. Germline V lookup: CDR1 SQVTM, CDR2 ANQGSEA. The CDR3 consists of 13 residues. With 5 bases clipped from V and 4 bases from J, the junction kept 4 bases outside the gene matches. CDR3 sequence reads: CSVLAGGPYEQYF. For the CDR3, the DNA is TGCAGCGTTTTAGCGGGAGGGCCTTACGAGCAGTACTTC.

This clonotype turned up a few times. The V call is TRBV27, the J call TRBJ1-1, with 12 positions matching TRBD1. This CDR3 region has 14 residues. V dropped 8 bases and J dropped 4; count of bases not matched to a gene: 5. Germline assignment: CDR1 MNHEY and CDR2 SMNVEV (reference sequence). The DNA for the CDR3 is TGTGCCAGCTGCCGGGACAGGGGGCTCACTGAAGCTTTCTTT. Its translation is CASCRDRGLTEAFF.

At least ten counts were recorded for this clonotype. The chain is built from TRBV6-5 and TRBJ1-5; tentative D call: TRBD1 (6 bases). The CDR3 length is 14 residues. Germline V gene lookup returns CDR1 MNHEY and CDR2 SVGAGI. Deletions cut 5 bases from V and 4 bases from J, with 12 bases between. CDR3 nucleotides: TGTGCCAGCAGTCCCGGACAGCAAAATCAGCCCCAGCATTTT. This gives the protein CASSPGQQNQPQHF.

For this clonotype: A much larger clone differs from this one at a single base, so this may be a read error. The rearrangement joins TRBV7-2 to TRBJ1-1, with D perhaps TRBD1 (6 bases). V dropped 0 bases and J dropped 9 bases, with 11 bases sitting between them. This CDR3 contains 13 residues. CDR1 is SGHTA, CDR2 FQGNSA, per germline. DNA of the CDR3: TGTGCCAGCAGCTTAGCGGGACAAGGAAAAGCTTTCTTT. Its protein product is CASSLAGQGKAFF. The whole variable domain, filled in from reference TRBV7-2 and TRBJ1-1, reads GAGVSQSPSNKVTEKGKDVELRCDPISGHTALYWYRQSLGQGLEFLIYFQGNSAPDKSGLPSDRFSAERTGGSVSTLTIQRTQQEDSAVYLCASSLAGQGKAFFGQGTRLTVV.

This clonotype came up a few times. This chain uses TRBV6-1 with TRBJ2-7; D is perhaps TRBD1 (6 bases). Germline loops: CDR1 MNHNS, CDR2 SASEGT. This CDR3 contains 13 residues. V was trimmed by 10 bases and J by 1 base, leaving 14 bases between them. The CDR3 spells CAIRNRESYEQYF. CDR3 in DNA: TGTGCCATCAGAAACAGGGAGTCCTACGAGCAGTACTTC.

This clonotype turned up a few times. The rearrangement joins TRBV7-8 to TRBJ2-5; D is undetermined. Germline CDR1 reads SGHVS; CDR2 reads FQNEAQ. V lost 2 bases and J lost 8, with 12 bases in between. The CDR3 is 13 residues long. The CDR3: CASSLRAGGTQYF. DNA for the CDR3: TGTGCCAGCAGCTTACGTGCTGGCGGTACCCAGTACTTC.

This clonotype was detected many times. This rearrangement joins TRBV9 to TRBJ1-1; tentatively, D is TRBD1 (6 bases). The CDR3 runs to 13 residues. The V end was cut by 5 bases, the J end by 5 bases, with 13 bases between. Per germline, CDR1 SGDLS and CDR2 YYNGEE. CDR3 region: CASRRQEGTEAFF. The CDR3 DNA is TGTGCCAGCAGACGACAGGAGGGGACTGAAGCTTTCTTT.

This clonotype appeared many times. The genes are TRBV7-6 and TRBJ2-2; D not resolved. Germline V gene sequence: CDR1 SGHVS, CDR2 FNYEAQ. CDR3 length: 15 residues. V was clipped by 1 base and J by 1 base, with 7 bases between them. CDR3 sequence: CASSLVYRNTGELFF. The CDR3 bases are TGTGCCAGCAGCTTAGTATACAGGAACACCGGGGAGCTGTTTTTT.

This clonotype has a count of ten or more. The chain couples TRBV12-3 or TRBV12-4 to TRBJ2-5, with unresolved D. The CDR3 extends over 11 amino acids. V was clipped by 2 bases and J by 7 bases, with 5 bases between them. The CDR3 DNA sequence: TGTGCCAGCAGTTTATCAGGGACCCAGTACTTC. Its translation is CASSLSGTQYF.

This clonotype has at least ten counts. The chain is built from TRBV27 and TRBJ2-7; 12 nucleotides agree with TRBD2. The V gene's germline CDR1 is MNHEY and CDR2 SMNVEV (reference sequence). This CDR3 is built from 16 residues. Germline trimming cut 6 bases from V and 3 bases from J; bases unmatched to any gene: 9. For the CDR3, the DNA is TGTGCCAGCAGCATTCTAGCGGGAGGGCTTAACTACGAGCAGTACTTC. Protein sequence: CASSILAGGLNYEQYF.

This clonotype was recorded at least ten times. The V gene is TRBV7-8, the J gene TRBJ2-2, with D perhaps TRBD1 or TRBD2 (5 bases each). Trimming removed 6 bases from V and 7 bases from J, with 27 bases in between. CDR3 length: 18 residues. The germline CDR1 and CDR2 sequences are SGHVS and FQNEAQ. The CDR3 protein is CASSFPMNTGTLNGELFF. Written as DNA, the CDR3 is TGTGCCAGCAGTTTCCCCATGAACACCGGGACCCTCAACGGGGAGCTGTTTTTT.

This clonotype has ten or more counts. The chain is built from TRBV29-1 and TRBJ1-1; unclear D gene. Trimming stripped 1 base from V and 2 bases from J, with 5 bases between. From germline, CDR1 is SQVTM and CDR2 ANQGSEA. The CDR3 covers 12 residues. The CDR3 here is CSVEGLNTEAFF. In DNA, the CDR3 is TGCAGCGTTGAAGGACTAAACACTGAAGCTTTCTTT.

This clonotype was picked up many times. CDR3 in amino acids: CASSLSLAHEQYF. The CDR3 bases are TGTGCCAGCAGCTTATCACTAGCCCACGAGCAGTACTTC. The chain joins TRBV7-9 to TRBJ2-7; TRBD2 is a possible D gene (6 bases). V lost 2 bases and J 5 bases, leaving 10 bases between the germline ends. This CDR3 contains 13 residues. Germline V gene lookup returns CDR1 SEHNR and CDR2 FQNEAQ (reference sequence). The full variable domain, its missing parts supplied by reference TRBV7-9 and TRBJ2-7, is DTGVSQNPRHKITKRGQNVTFRCDPISEHNRLYWYRQTLGQGPEFLTYFQNEAQLEKSRLLSDRFSAERPKGSFSTLEIQRTEQGDSAMYLCASSLSLAHEQYFGPGTRLTVT.

The genes are TRBV7-2 and TRBJ2-7; 7 bases map to TRBD1. The CDR3 is 13 residues long. V gave up 6 bases and J gave up 5 bases; unmatched junction bases: 7. Germline CDR1 reads SGHTA; CDR2 reads FQGNSA. The CDR3 region is CASSKRQGNEQYF. The CDR3 bases are TGTGCCAGCAGTAAAAGACAGGGAAACGAGCAGTACTTC.

This clonotype was picked up many times. The V call is TRBV27, the J call TRBJ2-7, with 10 bases identical to TRBD1. Germline V gene data show CDR1 as MNHEY and CDR2 as SMNVEV (reference sequence). With 6 bases clipped from V and 3 bases from J, the junction kept 5 bases outside the gene matches. There are 14 residues in the CDR3. The CDR3 loop is CASSRDRGNYEQYF. The DNA of the CDR3 is TGTGCCAGCAGCCGGGACAGGGGAAACTACGAGCAGTACTTC.

This clonotype was seen ten or more times. V and J are TRBV5-5 and TRBJ2-7, with 7 bases identical to TRBD2. V shed 2 bases, J shed 2 bases, and the junction held 7 bases outside the gene matches. The CDR3 loop spans 15 amino acids. Germline assignment: CDR1 SGHKS and CDR2 YYEKEE (reference sequence). The CDR3 region is CASSFGTKGPYEQYF. The CDR3 DNA sequence: TGTGCCAGCAGCTTCGGGACTAAGGGACCCTACGAGCAGTACTTC.

The gene calls are TRBV27 and TRBJ2-7, with 7 bases fitting TRBD2. V shed 3 bases, J shed 2 bases, and the junction held 7 bases outside the gene matches. The germline gives CDR1 MNHEY, CDR2 SMNVEV (reference sequence). The CDR3 spans 15 residues. The CDR3 loop is CASSLGRGRTYEQYF. CDR3 coding DNA: TGTGCCAGCAGTTTGGGGAGGGGTCGAACCTACGAGCAGTACTTC.

The CDR3 nucleotides are TGTGCCAGCAGTCCCAGAAGGGGGCGCCGTCCTAAAGAGACCCAGTACTTC. This encodes CASSPRRGRRPKETQYF. The chain joins TRBV6-1 to TRBJ2-5; 7 bases agree with TRBD1. Germline CDR1 reads MNHNS; CDR2 reads SASEGT. CDR3 length: 17 residues. The V segment lost 5 bases and the J segment 3 bases; nucleotides outside the gene matches: 15.

There are many counts of this clonotype. V usage is TRBV5-1 and J usage is TRBJ2-7; D is perhaps TRBD2 (6 bases). V lost 4 bases and J 6 bases, leaving 14 bases between the germline ends. CDR3 length: 13 amino acids. Germline CDR1 reads SGHRS; CDR2 reads YFSETQ. The CDR3 DNA sequence: TGCGCCAGCAGCCCCGGGACTCTTATCGAGCAGTACTTC. Amino acids: CASSPGTLIEQYF.

This clonotype was seen at least ten times. The rearrangement joins TRBV30 to TRBJ1-5, with D hard to call. Germline loops: CDR1 GTSNPN, CDR2 SVGIG (reference sequence). V was shortened by 2 bases and J by 0 bases, with 5 bases between the two germline ends. The CDR3 has 13 residues. The CDR3 sequence: CAWSWDSNQPQHF. The CDR3 DNA follows: TGTGCCTGGAGTTGGGATAGCAATCAGCCCCAGCATTTT.

This clonotype came up many times. J is TRBJ2-7 and V is TRBV28, with 8 bases matching TRBD2. The trim removed 5 bases at V and 4 bases at J, leaving 7 bases unmatched. CDR3 length equals 14 residues. Germline V gene sequence: CDR1 MDHEN, CDR2 SYDVKM. DNA of the CDR3: TGTGCCAGCAGTCCACTAGCGGACTGGTACGAGCAGTACTTC. Protein sequence: CASSPLADWYEQYF.

The sample holds many counts of this clonotype. The chain has TRBV6-2 or TRBV6-3 and TRBJ1-1; 8 nucleotides line up with TRBD1. Germline CDR1 is MNHEY and CDR2 is SVGEGT. With V trimmed by 8 bases and J by 0 bases, 8 bases remained unmatched. The CDR3 spans 15 residues. CDR3 coding DNA: TGTGCCAGCCTCTCAGGGGGCCCTCTGAACACTGAAGCTTTCTTT. Residues: CASLSGGPLNTEAFF.

The table lists this clonotype with many counts. V is TRBV28 and J is TRBJ2-7; the match to TRBD1 covers 10 bases. The germline V gene has CDR1 MDHEN and CDR2 SYDVKM. V lost 6 bases to trimming and J lost 2 bases; unmatched junction nucleotides: 7. This CDR3 spans 15 amino acids. CDR3 coding DNA: TGTGCCAGCAGACCTACAGGACAGGGGGCCTACGAGCAGTACTTC. Residues: CASRPTGQGAYEQYF.

This clonotype was observed many times. This chain connects TRBV20-1 to TRBJ1-6; D is unclear. Germline V gives CDR1 DFQATT, CDR2 SNEGSKA (reference sequence). This CDR3 comprises 14 residues. V lost 5 bases and J 10 bases, leaving 18 bases between the germline ends. The CDR3 bases are TGCAGTGCTTCGCTCTCGGGGATCAAGTCACCCCTCCACTTT. This translates into CSASLSGIKSPLHF.

In this sample, this clonotype turned up many times. The V call is TRBV5-1, the J call TRBJ2-7; 9 bases map to TRBD2. V shed 0 bases, J shed 5 bases, and the junction held 6 bases outside the gene matches. CDR1 is SGHRS and CDR2 is YFSETQ in the germline V gene. The CDR3 runs to 15 residues. DNA of the CDR3: TGCGCCAGCAGCTTGGAGGGTAGCGGGAGTGACGAGCAGTACTTC. The encoded protein is CASSLEGSGSDEQYF.

This chain joins TRBV27 and TRBJ2-2, with 13 bases matching TRBD2. V trimming: 3 bases; J trimming: 1 base; junction bases outside the gene matches: 5. This CDR3 comprises 18 residues. Per germline, CDR1 MNHEY and CDR2 SMNVEV (reference sequence). The CDR3 region is CASSFLGTSGKNTGELFF. In nucleotides, the CDR3 is TGTGCCAGCAGTTTTCTAGGGACTAGCGGGAAGAACACCGGGGAGCTGTTTTTT.

The V and J genes are TRBV20-1 and TRBJ2-7; 7 bases align to TRBD2. The CDR3 is 18 amino acids. The trim removed 0 bases at V and 0 bases at J, leaving 14 bases unmatched. Germline loops: CDR1 DFQATT, CDR2 SNEGSKA (reference sequence). The CDR3 sequence is CSARDSLGGTTSSYEQYF. The CDR3 DNA reads as TGCAGTGCTAGAGATTCCCTGGGCGGGACTACCTCCTCCTACGAGCAGTACTTC.

This clonotype was seen many times. The CDR3 spells CASSSHSTGATTEAFF. CDR3 nucleotide sequence: TGTGCCAGCAGTTCCCACTCGACAGGCGCGACTACTGAAGCTTTCTTT. The chain carries TRBV28 and TRBJ1-1; D is possibly TRBD1 (6 bases). The CDR3 spans 16 residues. V shed 4 bases and J shed 5 bases, with 20 bases lying between them. Germline CDR1 is MDHEN and CDR2 is SYDVKM.